A selection of T cell receptor beta chains follows, all from one sample in a study of blood T cell repertoires in COVID-19. The data were produced by immunoSEQ multiplex PCR, yet TCRdb's version contains in-frame clones alone and is incomplete. The data contain roughly 250,000 clones, about 90% of them singletons. Sequenced: peripheral blood. All receptors come from a woman in her thirties with COVID-19, enrolled during active disease. Both conserved end residues are trimmed from each CDR3. Each record gives: D gene, V gene, CDR3 length, J gene, CDR3 protein. The D gene is left open where the match is weak.

TRBD2,TRBV27,12,TRBJ2-7,ASSWGGGANEQY
TRBD1,TRBV7-9,15,TRBJ1-1,ASSSPVGQASRGEAF
-,TRBV5-5,11,TRBJ1-5,ASSLQGHQPQH
TRBD2,TRBV5-4,14,TRBJ2-3,ASSFKSGASTDTQY
-,TRBV6-5,12,TRBJ1-4,ASTPPGLGEKLF
TRBD2,TRBV7-7,18,TRBJ2-5,ASSLGTSGVFGAYQETQY
-,TRBV6-1,14,TRBJ2-7,ASSDHRATSSYEQY
-,TRBV27,13,TRBJ2-6,ASSFSGTGANVLT
-,TRBV12-3/TRBV12-4,11,TRBJ2-7,ASTQRGFYEQY
-,TRBV5-8,13,TRBJ1-1,ASSLPSGIDTEAF
-,TRBV2,11,TRBJ1-1,ASSAQEDTEAF
-,TRBV28,12,TRBJ1-2,ASSLKPGLYGYT
-,TRBV6-5,9,TRBJ1-2,ATQGMGGYT
-,TRBV18,11,TRBJ2-7,ASSPRSSYEQY
-,TRBV9,13,TRBJ1-3,ASSATGSSGNTIY
-,TRBV4-2,14,TRBJ1-2,ASSQENPRGYYGYT
-,TRBV10-2,12,TRBJ2-7,ASRGGGGPLKQY
-,TRBV4-1,13,TRBJ2-2,ASSQEWGSTGELF
TRBD1,TRBV5-1,12,TRBJ2-7,ASSFGQGSYEQY
-,TRBV7-9,17,TRBJ1-6,ASRAPSGSKSSYNSPLH
-,TRBV27,12,TRBJ2-7,ASSPDRSGREQY
TRBD1,TRBV28,12,TRBJ1-1,ASSATGGTYGAF
-,TRBV2,11,TRBJ1-2,ASSRRAGYGYT
TRBD1,TRBV6-5,12,TRBJ1-2,ASTRDRGGYGYT
-,TRBV2,12,TRBJ1-4,ASSSGQGDEKLF
-,TRBV30,12,TRBJ1-1,AWSVLSAAPRAF
-,TRBV7-2,14,TRBJ1-2,ASSLGLAGRSYGYT
-,TRBV4-1,13,TRBJ1-1,ASSHLGGLDTEAF
-,TRBV27,11,TRBJ1-2,ASGPGSPYGYT
TRBD1,TRBV11-2,12,TRBJ2-3,ASSVTGKADTQY
TRBD2,TRBV6-1,13,TRBJ2-7,ASSEQAGAFYEQY
-,TRBV7-2,15,TRBJ2-1,ASSLVRAGAAYNEQF
-,TRBV30,13,TRBJ2-7,AWSRGSSAPYEQY
TRBD1,TRBV27,13,TRBJ1-3,ASSAGTVYGNTIY
-,TRBV5-1,12,TRBJ2-1,ASSLQQGGHEQF
-,TRBV28,12,TRBJ2-1,ASSFIARYNEQF
-,TRBV4-1,11,TRBJ1-1,ASSQTVNTEAF
TRBD1,TRBV18,13,TRBJ1-5,ASSPLEGGRQPQH